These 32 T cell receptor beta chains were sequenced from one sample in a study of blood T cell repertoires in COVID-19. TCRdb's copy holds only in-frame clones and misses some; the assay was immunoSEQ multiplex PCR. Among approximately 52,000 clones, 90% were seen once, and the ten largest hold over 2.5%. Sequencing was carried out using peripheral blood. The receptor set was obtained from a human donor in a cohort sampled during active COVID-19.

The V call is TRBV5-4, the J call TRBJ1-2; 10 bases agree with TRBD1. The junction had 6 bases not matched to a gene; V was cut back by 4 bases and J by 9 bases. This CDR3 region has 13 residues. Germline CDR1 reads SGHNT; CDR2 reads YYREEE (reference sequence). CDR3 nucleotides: TGTGCCAGCAGCGAAAGGACAGGGGGACGCTACACCTTC. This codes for CASSERTGGRYTF.

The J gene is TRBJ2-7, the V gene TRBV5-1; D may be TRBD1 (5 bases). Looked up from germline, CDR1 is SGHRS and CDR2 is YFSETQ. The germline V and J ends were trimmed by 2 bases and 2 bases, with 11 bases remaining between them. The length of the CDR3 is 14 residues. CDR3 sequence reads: CASSFVTDTYEQYF. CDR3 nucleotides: TGCGCCAGCAGCTTTGTGACAGACACCTACGAGCAGTACTTC.

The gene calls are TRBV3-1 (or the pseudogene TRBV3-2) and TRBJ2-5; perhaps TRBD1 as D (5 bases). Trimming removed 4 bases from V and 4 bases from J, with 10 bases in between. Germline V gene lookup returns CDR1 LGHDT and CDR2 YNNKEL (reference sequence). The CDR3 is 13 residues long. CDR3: CASSLKGVETQYF. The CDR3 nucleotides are TGTGCCAGCAGCCTAAAAGGGGTAGAGACCCAGTACTTC.

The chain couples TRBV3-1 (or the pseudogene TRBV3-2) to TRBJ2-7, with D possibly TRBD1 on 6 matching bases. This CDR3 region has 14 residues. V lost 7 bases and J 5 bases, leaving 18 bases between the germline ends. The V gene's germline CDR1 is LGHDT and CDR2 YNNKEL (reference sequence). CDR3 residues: CASTPQGANHEQYF. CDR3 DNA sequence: TGTGCCAGCACCCCACAGGGTGCGAATCACGAGCAGTACTTC.

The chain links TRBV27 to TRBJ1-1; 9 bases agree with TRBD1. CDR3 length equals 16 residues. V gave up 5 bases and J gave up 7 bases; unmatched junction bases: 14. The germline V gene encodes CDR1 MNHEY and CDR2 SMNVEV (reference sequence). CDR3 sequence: CASSLKRTGVRNEAFF. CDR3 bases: TGTGCCAGCAGTCTAAAACGGACAGGGGTGAGGAATGAAGCTTTCTTT.

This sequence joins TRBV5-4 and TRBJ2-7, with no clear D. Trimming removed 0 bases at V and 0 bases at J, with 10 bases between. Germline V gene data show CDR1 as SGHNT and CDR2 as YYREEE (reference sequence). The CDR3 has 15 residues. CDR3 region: CASSLGLTISYEQYF. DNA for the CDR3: TGTGCCAGCAGCTTGGGACTTACGATCTCCTACGAGCAGTACTTC.

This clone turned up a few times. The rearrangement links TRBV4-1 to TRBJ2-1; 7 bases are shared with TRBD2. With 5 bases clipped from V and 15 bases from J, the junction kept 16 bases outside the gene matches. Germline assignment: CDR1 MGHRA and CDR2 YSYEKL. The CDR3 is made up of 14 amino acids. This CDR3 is CASSATPREAIGFF. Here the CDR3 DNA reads TGCGCCAGCAGCGCAACCCCCCGGGAGGCCATAGGGTTCTTC.

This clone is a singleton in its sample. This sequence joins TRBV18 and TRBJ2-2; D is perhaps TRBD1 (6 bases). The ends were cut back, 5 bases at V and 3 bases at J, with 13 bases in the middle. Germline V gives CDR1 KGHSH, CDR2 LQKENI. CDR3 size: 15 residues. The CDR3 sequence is CASSGTQRDTGELFF. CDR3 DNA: TGTGCCAGCTCAGGGACACAACGGGACACCGGGGAGCTGTTTTTT.

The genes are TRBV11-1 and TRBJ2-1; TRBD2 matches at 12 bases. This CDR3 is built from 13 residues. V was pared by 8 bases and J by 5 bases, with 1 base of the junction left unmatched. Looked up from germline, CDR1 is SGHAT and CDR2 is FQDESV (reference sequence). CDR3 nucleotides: TGTGCCAGCTCTAGCGGGAGGGACAATGAGCAGTTCTTC. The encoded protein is CASSSGRDNEQFF.

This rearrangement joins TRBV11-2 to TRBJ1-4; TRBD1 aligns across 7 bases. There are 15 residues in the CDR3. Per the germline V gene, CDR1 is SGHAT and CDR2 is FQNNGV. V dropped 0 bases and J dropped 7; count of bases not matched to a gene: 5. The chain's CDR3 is CASSLETGRGEKLFF. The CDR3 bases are TGTGCCAGCAGCTTAGAGACAGGGAGAGGTGAAAAACTGTTTTTT.

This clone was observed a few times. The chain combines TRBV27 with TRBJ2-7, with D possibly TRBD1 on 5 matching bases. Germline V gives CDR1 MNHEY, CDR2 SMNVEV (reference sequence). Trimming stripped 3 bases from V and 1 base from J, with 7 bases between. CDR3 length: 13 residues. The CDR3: CASSLQGSYEQYF. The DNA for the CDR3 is TGTGCCAGCAGTTTGCAGGGTTCCTACGAGCAGTACTTC.

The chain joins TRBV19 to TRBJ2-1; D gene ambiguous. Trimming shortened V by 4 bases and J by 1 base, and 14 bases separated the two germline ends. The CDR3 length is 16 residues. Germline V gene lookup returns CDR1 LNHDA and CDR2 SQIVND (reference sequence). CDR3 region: CASSTGRSGSYNEQFF. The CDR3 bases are TGTGCCAGTAGTACCGGTCGGTCAGGTTCCTACAATGAGCAGTTCTTC.

CDR3 in DNA: TGTGCCAGCAGTCCTTGGGACAAGATGAACACTGAAGCTTTCTTT. Amino acid sequence: CASSPWDKMNTEAFF. V gene TRBV6-5 combines with J gene TRBJ1-1; the D gene is possibly TRBD1 (6 bases). This CDR3 region has 15 residues. Germline values: CDR1 MNHEY, CDR2 SVGAGI. V lost 5 bases and J lost 0, with 13 bases in between.

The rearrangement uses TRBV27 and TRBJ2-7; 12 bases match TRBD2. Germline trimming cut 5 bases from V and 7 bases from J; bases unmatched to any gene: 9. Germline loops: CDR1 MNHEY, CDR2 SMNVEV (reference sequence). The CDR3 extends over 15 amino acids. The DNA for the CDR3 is TGTGCCAGCAGTGCCCTAGCGGGAGGGCCAGGGGAGCAGTACTTC. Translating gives CASSALAGGPGEQYF.

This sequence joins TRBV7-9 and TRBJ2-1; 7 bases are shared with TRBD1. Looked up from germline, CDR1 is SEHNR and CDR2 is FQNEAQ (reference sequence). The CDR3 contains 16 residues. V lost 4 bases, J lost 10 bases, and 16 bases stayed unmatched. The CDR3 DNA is TGTGCCAGCAGCTCTCAACTCTTGACAGGGCAGGACGAGCAGTTCTTC. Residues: CASSSQLLTGQDEQFF.

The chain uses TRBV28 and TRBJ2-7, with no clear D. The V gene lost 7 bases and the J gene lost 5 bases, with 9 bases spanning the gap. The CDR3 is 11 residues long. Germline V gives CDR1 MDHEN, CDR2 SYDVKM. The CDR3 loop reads CASKRIHEQYF. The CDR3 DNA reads TGTGCCAGCAAGCGTATCCACGAGCAGTACTTC. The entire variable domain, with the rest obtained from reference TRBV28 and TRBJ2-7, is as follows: DVKVTQSSRYLVKRTGEKVFLECVQDMDHENMFWYRQDPGLGLRLIYFSYDVKMKEKGDIPEGYSVSREKKERFSLILESASTNQTSMYLCASKRIHEQYFGPGTRLTVT.

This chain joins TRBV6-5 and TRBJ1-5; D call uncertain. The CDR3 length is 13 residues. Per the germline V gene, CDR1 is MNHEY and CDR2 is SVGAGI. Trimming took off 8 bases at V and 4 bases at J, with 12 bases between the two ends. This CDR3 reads CASGRVPNQPQHF. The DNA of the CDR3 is TGTGCCAGCGGGCGGGTCCCTAATCAGCCCCAGCATTTT.

CDR3 sequence: CASSLEGATNEKLFF. The CDR3 DNA sequence: TGTGCCAGCAGCTTAGAAGGGGCAACTAATGAAAAACTGTTTTTT. The chain joins TRBV7-8 to TRBJ1-4, with a possible D match to TRBD1 (5 bases). Trimming took 1 base from V and 0 from J, leaving 6 bases between them. The CDR3 loop spans 15 amino acids. The germline V gene encodes CDR1 SGHVS and CDR2 FQNEAQ.

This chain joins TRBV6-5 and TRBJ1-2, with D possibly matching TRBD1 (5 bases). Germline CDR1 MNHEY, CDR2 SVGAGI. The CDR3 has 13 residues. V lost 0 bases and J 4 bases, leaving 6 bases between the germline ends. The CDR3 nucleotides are TGTGCCAGCAGTTACTCGGGGGGCTATGGCTACACCTTC. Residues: CASSYSGGYGYTF.

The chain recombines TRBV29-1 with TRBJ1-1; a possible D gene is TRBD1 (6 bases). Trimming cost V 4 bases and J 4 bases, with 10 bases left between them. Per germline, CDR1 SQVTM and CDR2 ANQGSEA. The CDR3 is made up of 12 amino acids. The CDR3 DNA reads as TGCAGCGTTGGAGAGGGGGGCACTGAAGCTTTCTTT. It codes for CSVGEGGTEAFF.

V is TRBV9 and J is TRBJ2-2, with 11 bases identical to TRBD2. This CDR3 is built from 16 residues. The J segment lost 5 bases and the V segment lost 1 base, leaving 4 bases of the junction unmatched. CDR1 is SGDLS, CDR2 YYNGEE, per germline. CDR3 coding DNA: TGTGCCAGCAGCGTAACGGGACTAGCGGTAACCGGGGAGCTGTTTTTT. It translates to CASSVTGLAVTGELFF.

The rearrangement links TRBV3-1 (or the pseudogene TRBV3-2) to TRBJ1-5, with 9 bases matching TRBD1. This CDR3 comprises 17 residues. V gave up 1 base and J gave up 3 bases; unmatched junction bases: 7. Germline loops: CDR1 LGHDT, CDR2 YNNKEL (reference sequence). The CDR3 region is CASSQAGTGRFNQPQHF. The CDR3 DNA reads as TGTGCCAGCAGCCAAGCCGGGACAGGGAGATTCAATCAGCCCCAGCATTTT.

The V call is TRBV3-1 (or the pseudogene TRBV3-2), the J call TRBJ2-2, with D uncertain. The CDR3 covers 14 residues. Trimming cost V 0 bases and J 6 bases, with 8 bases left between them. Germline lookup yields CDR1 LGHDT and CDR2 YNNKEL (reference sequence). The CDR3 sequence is CASSQDEVAGELFF. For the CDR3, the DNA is TGTGCCAGCAGCCAAGACGAGGTCGCCGGGGAGCTGTTTTTT.

CDR3 sequence reads: CASSTTGTGVGQPQHF. The DNA for the CDR3 is TGTGCCAGTAGTACAACCGGGACAGGGGTCGGTCAGCCCCAGCATTTT. The rearrangement joins TRBV19 to TRBJ1-5; 10 bases agree with TRBD1. Per the germline V gene, CDR1 is LNHDA and CDR2 is SQIVND (reference sequence). The CDR3 is made up of 16 amino acids. Germline trimming cut 4 bases from V and 6 bases from J; bases unmatched to any gene: 9.

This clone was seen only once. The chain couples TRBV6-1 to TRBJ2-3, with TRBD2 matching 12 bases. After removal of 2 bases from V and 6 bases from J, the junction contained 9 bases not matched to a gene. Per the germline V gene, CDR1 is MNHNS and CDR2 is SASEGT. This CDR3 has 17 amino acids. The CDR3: CASSEFLAGGGVDTQYF. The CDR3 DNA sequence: TGTGCCAGCAGTGAATTCCTAGCGGGAGGGGGCGTGGATACGCAGTATTTT.

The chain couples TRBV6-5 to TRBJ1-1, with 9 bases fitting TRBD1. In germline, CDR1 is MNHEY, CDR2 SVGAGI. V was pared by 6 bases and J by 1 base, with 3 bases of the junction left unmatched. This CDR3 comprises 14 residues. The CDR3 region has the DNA TGTGCCAGCAGCAAGACAGGGGGGAACACTGAAGCTTTCTTT. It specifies CASSKTGGNTEAFF.

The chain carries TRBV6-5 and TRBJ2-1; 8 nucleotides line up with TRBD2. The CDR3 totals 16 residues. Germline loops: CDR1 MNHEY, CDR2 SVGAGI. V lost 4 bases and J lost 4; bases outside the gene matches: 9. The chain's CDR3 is CASSWTSTDSYNEQFF. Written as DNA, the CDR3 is TGTGCCAGCAGTTGGACTAGCACCGACTCATACAATGAGCAGTTCTTC.

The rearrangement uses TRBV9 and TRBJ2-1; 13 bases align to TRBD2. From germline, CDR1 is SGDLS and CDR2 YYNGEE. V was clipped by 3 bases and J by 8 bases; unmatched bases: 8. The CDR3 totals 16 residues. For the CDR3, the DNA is TGTGCCAGCAGCGAGGGACTAGCGGGGTGGGGGTATGAGCAGTTCTTC. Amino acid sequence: CASSEGLAGWGYEQFF.

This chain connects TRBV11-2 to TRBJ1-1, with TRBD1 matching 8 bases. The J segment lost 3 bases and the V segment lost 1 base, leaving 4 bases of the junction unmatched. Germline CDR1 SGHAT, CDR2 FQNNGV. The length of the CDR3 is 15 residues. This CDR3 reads CASSLVARGHTEAFF. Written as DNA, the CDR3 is TGTGCCAGCAGCTTAGTGGCCAGGGGGCACACTGAAGCTTTCTTT. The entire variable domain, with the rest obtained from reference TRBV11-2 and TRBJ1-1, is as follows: EAGVAQSPRYKIIEKRQSVAFWCNPISGHATLYWYQQILGQGPKLLIQFQNNGVVDDSQLPKDRFSAERLKGVDSTLKIQPAKLEDSAVYLCASSLVARGHTEAFFGQGTRLTVV.

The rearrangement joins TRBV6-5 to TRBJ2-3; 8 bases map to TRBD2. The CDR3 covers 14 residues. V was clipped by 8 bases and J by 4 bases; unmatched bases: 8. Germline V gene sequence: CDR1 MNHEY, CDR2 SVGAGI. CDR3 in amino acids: CASGVAGSPDTQYF. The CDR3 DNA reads TGTGCCAGCGGCGTAGCGGGGAGCCCAGATACGCAGTATTTT.

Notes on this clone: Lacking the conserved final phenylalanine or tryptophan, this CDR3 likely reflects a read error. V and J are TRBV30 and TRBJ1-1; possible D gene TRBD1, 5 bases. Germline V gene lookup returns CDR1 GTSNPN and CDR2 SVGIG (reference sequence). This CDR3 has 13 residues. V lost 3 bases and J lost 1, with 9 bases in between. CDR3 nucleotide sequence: TGTGCCTGGAGCATACAGGCGAACACTGAAGCTTTCCTT. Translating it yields CAWSIQANTEAFL.

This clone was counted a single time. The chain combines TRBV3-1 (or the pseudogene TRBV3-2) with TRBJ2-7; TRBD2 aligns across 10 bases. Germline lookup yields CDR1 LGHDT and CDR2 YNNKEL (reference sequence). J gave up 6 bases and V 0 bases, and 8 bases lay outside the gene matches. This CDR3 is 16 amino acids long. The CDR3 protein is CASSQDPASGSGEQYF. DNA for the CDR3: TGTGCCAGCAGCCAAGACCCAGCTAGCGGGAGCGGCGAGCAGTACTTC.